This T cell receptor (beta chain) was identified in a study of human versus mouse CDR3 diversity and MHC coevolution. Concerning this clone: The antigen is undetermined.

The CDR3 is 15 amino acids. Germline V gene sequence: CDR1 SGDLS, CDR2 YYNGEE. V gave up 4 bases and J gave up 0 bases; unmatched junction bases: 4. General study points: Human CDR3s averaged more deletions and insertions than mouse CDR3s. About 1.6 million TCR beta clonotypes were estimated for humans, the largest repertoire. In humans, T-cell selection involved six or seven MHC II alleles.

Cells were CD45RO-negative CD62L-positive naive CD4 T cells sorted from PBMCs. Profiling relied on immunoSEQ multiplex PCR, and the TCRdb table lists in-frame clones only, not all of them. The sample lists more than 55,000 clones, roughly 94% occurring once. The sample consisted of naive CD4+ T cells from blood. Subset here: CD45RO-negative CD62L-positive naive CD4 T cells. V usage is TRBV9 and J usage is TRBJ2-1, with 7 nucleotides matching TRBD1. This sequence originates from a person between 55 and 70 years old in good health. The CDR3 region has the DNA TGTGCCAGCAGCTTGGGACAGCCCTCCTACAATGAGCAGTTCTTC. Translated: CASSLGQPSYNEQFF.